The following is a T cell receptor beta chain sequence with its context. The target antigen is unknown. The data are from a study of cytomegalovirus exposure and HLA in healthy donors. V was clipped by 3 bases and J by 1 base, with 9 bases between them. Germline V gene lookup returns CDR1 LNHDA and CDR2 SQIVND (reference sequence). This CDR3 contains 14 residues. General study results and limits: Previously analyzed data showed that most TCR beta V segments were productive at a frequency of about 90% or about 30%. Presence/absence analysis assumed near-uniform sequencing depth across donors.

Primers for the PCR totalled 60 Vbeta and 13 Jbeta. Using immunoSEQ multiplex PCR, the repertoire was profiled, and TCRdb retains in-frame clones only, with some absent. Counted here are around 170,000 clones, 82% occurring once; the ten biggest clones make up approximately 1.5%. The sequence derives from a middle-aged man in good health and CMV-seronegative. The specimen was PBMCs. The chain combines TRBV19 with TRBJ1-1; D is unclear. For the CDR3, the DNA is TGTGCCAGTAGTATCCAGGCAGCGAACACTGAAGCTTTCTTT. It codes for CASSIQAANTEAFF.